This is a list of T cell receptor beta chains from one sample in a study of cytomegalovirus exposure and HLA in healthy donors. Sequenced by immunoSEQ multiplex PCR; TCRdb stores in-frame clones only, minus some. Of around 120,000 clones listed, 65% to 80% were seen once; the top ten hold approximately 30%. The specimen was PBMCs. The receptors were sampled from a man aged 60-69 years in good health and CMV-seropositive. CDR3s include the opening cysteine and the closing phenylalanine or tryptophan. Each record gives: CDR3 length, V gene, clone size, J gene, D gene, CDR3 protein, CDR3 DNA. The D gene is left open where the match is weak. The listing skips clone size in some rows; elsewhere it reads once, few, many or a size class.

14	TRBV28	.	TRBJ2-7	.	CASSLVSDSYEQYF	TGTGCCAGCAGTCTCGTTAGCGACTCCTACGAGCAGTACTTC
12	TRBV5-1	.	TRBJ2-7	.	CASSPTRNEQYF	TGCGCCAGCAGTCCTACTAGAAACGAGCAGTACTTC
14	TRBV19	.	TRBJ2-1	TRBD2	CASRTSGIYNEQFF	TGTGCCAGCAGAACTAGCGGGATTTACAATGAGCAGTTCTTC
14	TRBV5-6	.	TRBJ2-5	.	CASSWRSSAKTQYF	TGTGCCAGCAGCTGGAGGAGTTCGGCCAAGACCCAGTACTTC
15	TRBV6-6	.	TRBJ1-1	.	CASSYFQGQNTEAFF	TGTGCCAGCAGTTACTTCCAGGGACAGAACACTGAAGCTTTCTTT
12	TRBV6-5	.	TRBJ1-2	TRBD1	CASSSGQVHYTF	TGTGCCAGCAGTTCGGGACAGGTCCACTACACCTTC
15	TRBV6-6	.	TRBJ1-2	TRBD1	CASSYTRQGSVGYTF	TGTGCCAGCAGTTACACAAGACAGGGGTCCGTTGGCTACACCTTC
15	TRBV7-9	.	TRBJ2-3	.	CASSLRGAYTDTQYF	TGTGCCAGCAGCTTACGGGGGGCTTACACAGATACGCAGTATTTT
15	TRBV25-1	few	TRBJ2-2	TRBD1	CASSDGQGAPGELFF	TGTGCCAGCAGTGATGGACAGGGGGCTCCCGGGGAGCTGTTTTTT
13	TRBV6-1	.	TRBJ2-1	.	CASTWTAYNEQFF	TGTGCCAGTACTTGGACAGCCTACAATGAGCAGTTCTTC
14	TRBV9	few	TRBJ1-1	.	CASSVWEGPGEAFF	TGTGCCAGCAGCGTATGGGAGGGGCCAGGGGAAGCTTTCTTT
15	TRBV19	.	TRBJ1-5	.	CASSILLLENQPQHF	TGTGCCAGTAGTATATTGTTATTAGAGAATCAGCCCCAGCATTTT
16	TRBV6-1	.	TRBJ2-3	TRBD1	CASSEAVAGGTDTQYF	TGTGCCAGCAGTGAAGCGGTGGCAGGGGGAACAGATACGCAGTATTTT
16	TRBV2	.	TRBJ1-5	TRBD1	CASSEAQTGNGQPQHF	TGTGCCAGCAGTGAAGCCCAGACAGGGAATGGTCAGCCCCAGCATTTT
13	TRBV9	.	TRBJ2-5	.	CASSLTDQETQYF	TGTGCCAGCAGCCTGACAGATCAAGAGACCCAGTACTTC
16	TRBV4-1	.	TRBJ2-3	TRBD2	CASSQLAGGRLYTQYF	TGCGCCAGCAGCCAACTAGCGGGAGGGCGACTGTATACGCAGTATTTT
14	TRBV19	.	TRBJ1-2	TRBD1	CASSLRDREAGYTF	TGTGCCAGTAGTCTACGGGACAGGGAGGCTGGCTACACCTTC
14	TRBV5-1	.	TRBJ1-2	.	CASSLGTANYGYTF	TGCGCCAGCAGCTTGGGGACAGCCAACTATGGCTACACCTTC
13	TRBV10-3	few	TRBJ2-7	TRBD1	CAITRDREYEQYF	TGTGCCATCACCCGGGACAGGGAATACGAGCAGTACTTC
15	TRBV6-6	once	TRBJ2-1	TRBD2	CASNSYSGSYNEQFF	TGTGCCAGCAATAGTTATAGCGGGTCCTACAATGAGCAGTTCTTC
16	TRBV5-1	.	TRBJ2-3	TRBD1	CASSLAGTARTDTQYF	TGCGCCAGCAGCTTGGCCGGGACAGCCCGCACAGATACGCAGTATTTT
14	TRBV9	.	TRBJ2-3	.	CASSVGLLTDTQYF	TGTGCCAGCAGCGTAGGGCTCCTCACAGATACGCAGTATTTT
14	TRBV6-4	.	TRBJ2-2	.	CASSDSQDTGELFF	TGTGCCAGCAGTGACTCACAGGACACCGGGGAGCTGTTTTTT